These 31 T cell receptor beta chains were all obtained from the same sample, sequenced in a study of cytomegalovirus exposure and HLA in healthy donors. PCR amplification relied on 60 Vbeta primers (plus 13 Jbeta primers). Data came from immunoSEQ multiplex PCR; TCRdb stores just in-frame clones and leaves some out. The sample shows approximately 100,000 clones, more than 75% of them seen only once. Sequencing input: PBMCs. Receptors were obtained from a woman under 30 in good health and CMV-seropositive.

This chain connects TRBV5-4 to TRBJ2-1; 9 bases line up with TRBD2. V trimming: 0 bases; J trimming: 9 bases; junction bases outside the gene matches: 7. CDR3 length: 15 amino acids. The germline V gene has CDR1 SGHNT and CDR2 YYREEE (reference sequence). The DNA of the CDR3 is TGTGCCAGCAGCTTGGTAGCGGGGGACCGGGGTGAGCAGTTCTTC. Translated: CASSLVAGDRGEQFF.

J is TRBJ1-5 and V is TRBV5-5, with a possible D match to TRBD1 (6 bases). V gave up 2 bases and J gave up 5 bases, with 11 bases separating them. Germline V gives CDR1 SGHKS, CDR2 YYEKEE (reference sequence). This CDR3 spans 14 amino acids. Written as DNA, the CDR3 is TGTGCCAGCAGCTTAATAGGGGGAGATCAGCCCCAGCATTTT. Protein product: CASSLIGGDQPQHF.

This sequence joins TRBV18 and TRBJ2-7; 13 bases are a match to TRBD2. Germline CDR1 reads KGHSH; CDR2 reads LQKENI. The CDR3 is made up of 16 amino acids. The V segment lost 5 bases and the J segment 0 bases; nucleotides outside the gene matches: 4. In DNA, the CDR3 is TGTGCCAGCTCAGGGACTAGCGGGGCCCTCTCCTACGAGCAGTACTTC. This codes for CASSGTSGALSYEQYF.

The rearrangement uses TRBV7-9 and TRBJ1-1; tentative D call: TRBD1 (5 bases). With 5 bases removed from V and 13 bases from J, the gap between germline ends came to 14 bases. The CDR3 contains 11 residues. Germline V gene sequence: CDR1 SEHNR, CDR2 FQNEAQ (reference sequence). This CDR3 reads CASSRGGSGFF. Here the CDR3 DNA reads TGTGCCAGCAGCAGGGGAGGGTCGGGTTTCTTT. Using reference TRBV7-9 and TRBJ1-1 for the parts outside the CDR3, the full variable domain is DTGVSQNPRHKITKRGQNVTFRCDPISEHNRLYWYRQTLGQGPEFLTYFQNEAQLEKSRLLSDRFSAERPKGSFSTLEIQRTEQGDSAMYLCASSRGGSGFFGQGTRLTVV.

As to this clone: Other DNA sequences in the same sample also yield this CDR3. This rearrangement joins TRBV27 to TRBJ2-2; tentative D call: TRBD1 (6 bases). This CDR3 has 14 amino acids. The germline V and J ends were trimmed by 0 bases and 7 bases, with 9 bases remaining between them. The germline CDR1 and CDR2 sequences are MNHEY and SMNVEV (reference sequence). Here the CDR3 DNA reads TGTGCCAGCAGTTTATCCAGGGGCGGCGGGGAGCTGTTTTTT. It translates to CASSLSRGGGELFF.

This clone was picked up a small number of times. V and J are TRBV7-2 and TRBJ2-7, with 10 bases lining up with TRBD1. There are 15 residues in the CDR3. Germline loops: CDR1 SGHTA, CDR2 FQGNSA. With 5 bases clipped from V and 5 bases from J, the junction kept 9 bases outside the gene matches. DNA for the CDR3: TGTGCCAGCAGCGATATCCGGGACAGGGGAGACGAGCAGTACTTC. It specifies CASSDIRDRGDEQYF.

The CDR3 region is CASDRGNTEAFF. CDR3 nucleotides: TGTGCTAGTGACAGGGGGAACACTGAAGCTTTCTTT. The chain joins TRBV12-5 to TRBJ1-1; 7 nucleotides agree with TRBD1. This CDR3 spans 12 amino acids. CDR1 and CDR2 from the germline V gene are LGHNT and FRNRAP. V shed 7 bases, J shed 1 base, and the junction held 0 bases outside the gene matches.

The rearrangement uses TRBV27 and TRBJ2-5, with TRBD1 matching over 9 bases. Germline V CDR1 and CDR2: MNHEY, SMNVEV (reference sequence). CDR3 length: 14 residues. The V and J ends lost 4 bases and 4 bases, in that order; junction bases with no gene match: 4. Here the CDR3 DNA reads TGTGCCAGCAGTTCCCCGGACAGGGGAGAGACCCAGTACTTC. Translation gives CASSSPDRGETQYF.

The chain joins TRBV28 to TRBJ2-3; the D is unclear. Germline CDR1 reads MDHEN; CDR2 reads SYDVKM. Trimming took off 6 bases at V and 4 bases at J, with 14 bases between the two ends. This CDR3 comprises 14 residues. CDR3 coding DNA: TGTGCCAGCAGCCTGAGGCAGTTCGCAGATACGCAGTATTTT. It is translated as CASSLRQFADTQYF.

This chain uses TRBV6-1 with TRBJ2-1, with D possibly being TRBD2 (6 bases). In germline, CDR1 is MNHNS, CDR2 SASEGT. V dropped 7 bases and J dropped 2 bases, with 12 bases sitting between them. The CDR3 has 14 amino acids. The CDR3 bases are TGTGCCAGCATGCGGGGAGGCACCTACAATGAGCAGTTCTTC. Protein: CASMRGGTYNEQFF.

This clone was detected only a few times. The chain recombines TRBV14 with TRBJ1-2; 7 bases map to TRBD1. Trimming removed 2 bases from V and 5 bases from J; junction bases left unmatched: 5. CDR3 size: 14 residues. CDR1 is SGHDN, CDR2 FVKESK, per germline. Here the CDR3 reads CASSQRIQGYGYTF. For the CDR3, the DNA is TGTGCCAGCAGCCAAAGGATACAGGGGTATGGCTACACCTTC.

This clone was found once. The chain combines TRBV5-1 with TRBJ2-1; 7 bases align to TRBD1. Trimming cost V 0 bases and J 3 bases; bases outside gene matches: 0. CDR3 size: 14 residues. Germline CDR1 SGHRS, CDR2 YFSETQ. CDR3 loop: CASSLGTGYNEQFF. Here the CDR3 DNA reads TGCGCCAGCAGCTTGGGGACAGGCTACAATGAGCAGTTCTTC.

This sequence joins TRBV7-9 and TRBJ1-1; D is undetermined. Per germline, CDR1 SEHNR and CDR2 FQNEAQ (reference sequence). V was shortened by 5 bases and J by 3 bases, with 16 bases between the two germline ends. This CDR3 has 15 residues. CDR3 in amino acids: CASSPHGSGYTEAFF. CDR3 coding DNA: TGTGCCAGCAGCCCGCACGGGTCGGGTTACACTGAAGCTTTCTTT.

The chain has TRBV27 and TRBJ2-3; 9 bases match TRBD1. The CDR3 has 15 residues. Germline CDR1 reads MNHEY; CDR2 reads SMNVEV (reference sequence). V dropped 6 bases and J dropped 7; count of bases not matched to a gene: 11. CDR3 residues: CASRPGQGIVNTQYF. The CDR3 DNA is TGTGCCAGCAGACCGGGACAGGGAATTGTAAATACGCAGTATTTT.

The rearrangement joins TRBV19 to TRBJ2-3; D perhaps matches TRBD1 (7 bases). Trimming cost V 3 bases and J 3 bases, with 22 bases left between them. CDR1 and CDR2 (germline): LNHDA, SQIVND (reference sequence). The CDR3 runs 18 residues. This CDR3 reads CASSMGGGLRGLTDTQYF. CDR3 bases: TGTGCCAGTAGTATGGGAGGAGGCTTAAGGGGGCTGACAGATACGCAGTATTTT.

The V gene is TRBV5-1, the J gene TRBJ1-6; 9 bases line up with TRBD1. The CDR3 has 15 residues. Germline CDR1 reads SGHRS; CDR2 reads YFSETQ. Trimming removed 0 bases from V and 9 bases from J; junction bases left unmatched: 4. The CDR3 DNA follows: TGCGCCAGCAGCTTGGCGAAACAGGGGGCTTCACCCCTCCACTTT. Protein: CASSLAKQGASPLHF.

There are a few counts of this clone. The V call is TRBV7-6, the J call TRBJ1-6; 10 bases agree with TRBD1. Germline values: CDR1 SGHVS, CDR2 FNYEAQ. CDR3 length equals 16 residues. The junction had 5 bases not matched to a gene; V was cut back by 1 base and J by 8 bases. In DNA, the CDR3 is TGTGCCAGCAGCTTAGTTATCGGGACAGGGGATTCACCCCTCCACTTT. It yields the protein CASSLVIGTGDSPLHF. The whole variable domain, filled in from reference TRBV7-6 and TRBJ1-6, reads GAGVSQSPRYKVTKRGQDVALRCDPISGHVSLYWYRQALGQGPEFLTYFNYEAQQDKSGLPNDRFSAERPEGSISTLTIQRTEQRDSAMYRCASSLVIGTGDSPLHFGNGTRLTVT.

This clone came up once. V is TRBV10-3 and J is TRBJ1-1; 7 positions agree with TRBD1. The CDR3 has 15 amino acids. Germline values: CDR1 ENHRY, CDR2 SYGVKD. Trimming took 6 bases from V and 3 from J; bases not matched to a gene: 10. CDR3 DNA sequence: TGTGCCATCAGGTTGACAGGGTCTGGGGACACTGAAGCTTTCTTT. Translated: CAIRLTGSGDTEAFF.

The V call is TRBV19, the J call TRBJ2-1; TRBD1 might be the D (5 bases). The CDR3 runs 15 residues. From germline, CDR1 is LNHDA and CDR2 SQIVND (reference sequence). Between the trimmed V and J ends, which lost 3 bases and 7 bases, there was a span of 16 bases. The CDR3 loop is CASSIRGPSRNEQFF. DNA for the CDR3: TGTGCCAGTAGTATTAGGGGCCCTAGTAGGAATGAGCAGTTCTTC.

The rearrangement joins TRBV5-5 to TRBJ1-5; possibly TRBD1 for D (6 bases). Germline V gene sequence: CDR1 SGHKS, CDR2 YYEKEE (reference sequence). This CDR3 has 14 amino acids. Trimming pared 0 bases from V and 2 bases from J, leaving 6 bases between. The CDR3 sequence is CASSLAGGNQPQHF. CDR3 coding DNA: TGTGCCAGCAGCTTGGCAGGGGGCAATCAGCCCCAGCATTTT.

The chain links TRBV9 to TRBJ2-7; 9 nucleotides align to TRBD2. CDR3 length: 16 amino acids. The V gene end was trimmed by 0 bases and the J gene end by 2 bases; junction bases not matched to a gene: 6. Looked up from germline, CDR1 is SGDLS and CDR2 is YYNGEE. The CDR3 region is CASSVGSGGPTYEQYF. The CDR3 bases are TGTGCCAGCAGCGTAGGTAGCGGGGGCCCCACCTACGAGCAGTACTTC.

This clone has more than one count but fewer than ten. The CDR3 spells CASTRGHNYGYTF. The CDR3 DNA reads as TGTGCCAGTACCCGAGGACATAACTATGGCTACACCTTC. V and J are TRBV19 and TRBJ1-2; D possibly corresponds to TRBD1 (5 bases). The CDR3 runs to 13 residues. From germline, CDR1 is LNHDA and CDR2 SQIVND (reference sequence). The ends were cut back, 7 bases at V and 1 base at J, with 10 bases in the middle.

The DNA for the CDR3 is TGTGCCAGCAGCTTATTACTAGTAGGCAATGAGCAGTTCTTC. Protein sequence: CASSLLLVGNEQFF. V usage is TRBV11-1 and J usage is TRBJ2-1, with a weak D call TRBD2 (5 bases). Germline values: CDR1 SGHAT, CDR2 FQDESV (reference sequence). V dropped 2 bases and J dropped 6 bases, with 11 bases sitting between them. This CDR3 contains 14 residues.

The chain has TRBV6-1 and TRBJ2-3; maybe TRBD2 (6 bases). V was clipped by 6 bases and J by 0 bases, with 10 bases between them. Germline V CDR1 and CDR2: MNHNS, SASEGT. The CDR3 has 14 amino acids. This chain's CDR3 is CASRRRDSTDTQYF. The DNA of the CDR3 is TGTGCCAGCAGACGGAGGGACAGCACAGATACGCAGTATTTT.

Relative to its sample, this clone is medium-sized (0.01 to 0.1%). This rearrangement joins TRBV2 to TRBJ2-7; 8 bases match TRBD1. After removal of 8 bases from V and 3 bases from J, the junction contained 6 bases not matched to a gene. The CDR3 length is 13 residues. Germline CDR1 is SNHLY and CDR2 is FYNNEI. The CDR3 is CASGLGQDYEQYF. The CDR3 coding sequence is TGTGCCAGCGGCCTGGGACAGGACTACGAGCAGTACTTC.

The V and J genes are TRBV2 and TRBJ1-3; possible D gene TRBD1, 6 bases. CDR3 length equals 17 residues. Trimming took off 4 bases at V and 8 bases at J, with 24 bases between the two ends. The germline V gene encodes CDR1 SNHLY and CDR2 FYNNEI. CDR3 amino acids: CASSALRSPRGGDTIYF. For the CDR3, the DNA is TGTGCCAGCAGTGCCCTTCGGAGTCCCCGAGGGGGAGACACCATATATTTT.

For the CDR3, the DNA is TGTGCCAGCAGTTTCGGGGGGACTTCGCCAGGGGTCAAAAACATTCAGTACTTC. Protein: CASSFGGTSPGVKNIQYF. The rearrangement uses TRBV28 and TRBJ2-4, with D maybe TRBD2 (7 bases). This CDR3 is 18 amino acids long. Germline V gene lookup returns CDR1 MDHEN and CDR2 SYDVKM. Trimming shortened V by 3 bases and J by 3 bases, and 21 bases separated the two germline ends.

This clone occurred once. This chain connects TRBV11-2 to TRBJ1-5; D call uncertain. CDR1 and CDR2 from the germline V gene are SGHAT and FQNNGV. The CDR3 is 13 residues long. V was trimmed by 8 bases and J by 2 bases, leaving 10 bases between them. The chain's CDR3 is CASGLRGNQPQHF. In nucleotides, the CDR3 is TGTGCCAGCGGCCTTCGGGGCAATCAGCCCCAGCATTTT. Using reference TRBV11-2 and TRBJ1-5 for the parts outside the CDR3, the full variable domain is EAGVAQSPRYKIIEKRQSVAFWCNPISGHATLYWYQQILGQGPKLLIQFQNNGVVDDSQLPKDRFSAERLKGVDSTLKIQPAKLEDSAVYLCASGLRGNQPQHFGDGTRLSIL.

In nucleotides, the CDR3 is TGCGCCAGCAGCCAAGATCTGATAAGGGGGCCTTCGATTAACAATGAGCAGTTCTTC. This encodes CASSQDLIRGPSINNEQFF. V is TRBV4-3 and J is TRBJ2-1; 7 nucleotides line up with TRBD1. Germline values: CDR1 LGHNA, CDR2 YSLEER. Trimming removed 0 bases from V and 5 bases from J; junction bases left unmatched: 16. This CDR3 spans 19 amino acids.

In nucleotides, the CDR3 is TGTGCCAGCAGCTTAGTTCAGGGCTTCTACGAGCAGTACTTC. This sequence encodes CASSLVQGFYEQYF. J is TRBJ2-7 and V is TRBV11-2, with D possibly being TRBD1 (5 bases). This CDR3 has 14 amino acids. From germline, CDR1 is SGHAT and CDR2 FQNNGV. V was cut by 1 base and J by 3 bases, with 10 bases left in between.

The chain employs TRBV5-4 and TRBJ2-7, with TRBD1 identical over 9 bases. J lost 5 bases, V lost 0 bases, and 3 bases had no gene match. Per germline, CDR1 SGHNT and CDR2 YYREEE (reference sequence). The CDR3 spans 14 residues. CDR3 sequence reads: CASSLDWTGDEQYF. CDR3 DNA: TGTGCCAGCAGCTTGGATTGGACAGGGGACGAGCAGTACTTC. Using reference TRBV5-4 and TRBJ2-7 for the parts outside the CDR3, the full variable domain is ETGVTQSPTHLIKTRGQQVTLRCSSQSGHNTVSWYQQALGQGPQFIFQYYREEENGRGNFPPRFSGLQFPNYSSELNVNALELDDSALYLCASSLDWTGDEQYFGPGTRLTVT.